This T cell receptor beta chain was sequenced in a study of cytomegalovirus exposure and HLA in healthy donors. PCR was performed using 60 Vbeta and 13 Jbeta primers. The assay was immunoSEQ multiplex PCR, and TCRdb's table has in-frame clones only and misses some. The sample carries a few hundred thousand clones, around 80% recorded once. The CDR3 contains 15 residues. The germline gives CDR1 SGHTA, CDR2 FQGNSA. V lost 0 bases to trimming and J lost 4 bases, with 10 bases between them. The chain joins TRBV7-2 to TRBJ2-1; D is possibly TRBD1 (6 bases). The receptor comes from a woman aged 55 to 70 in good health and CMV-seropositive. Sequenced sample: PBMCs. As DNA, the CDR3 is TGTGCCAGCAGCTTAGCTAGCCAGGGGTACAATGAGCAGTTCTTC. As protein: CASSLASQGYNEQFF.